The 22 T cell receptor beta chains reported below all come from one sample, sequenced in a study of spatial heterogeneity in lung cancer. From the 5' RACE reads, TCRdb called clonotypes with MiXCR, one entry per CDR3 protein. The data contain roughly 120,000 distinct CDR3 sequences, roughly an eighth of them singletons. The time point was: blood at routine non-recurrence follow-up after resection. Whole RNA, isolated from tumor, nontumor lung or frozen PBMC, was sequenced without prior sorting. The input for sequencing was PBMCs, taken at follow-up. The origin of the receptors is a male donor with early-stage non-small cell lung cancer.

The CDR3 region has the DNA TGTGCCAGCAGCTTACGACAGGGGAGTACTGAAGCTTTCTTT. This codes for CASSLRQGSTEAFF. This chain links TRBV7-9 with TRBJ1-1; 8 bases are shared with TRBD1. Germline CDR1 and CDR2: SEHNR and FQNEAQ (reference sequence). V trimming: 2 bases; J trimming: 5 bases; junction bases outside the gene matches: 4. The CDR3 covers 14 residues.

The chain combines TRBV24-1 with TRBJ2-1, with D possibly called TRBD1 or TRBD2 (6 bases each). V was pared by 6 bases and J by 1 base, with 15 bases between. The CDR3 spans 16 residues. Germline CDR1 and CDR2: KGHDR and SFDVKD. The CDR3 nucleotides are TGTGCCACCAGTCCCAGGAGGGGGTTATCCTACAATGAGCAGTTCTTC. Residues: CATSPRRGLSYNEQFF.

This clonotype appeared many times. The rearrangement joins TRBV5-1 to TRBJ1-2; TRBD1 is a possible D gene (5 bases). The CDR3 has 13 residues. Trimming shortened V by 0 bases and J by 2 bases, and 5 bases separated the two germline ends. Germline V gene sequence: CDR1 SGHRS, CDR2 YFSETQ. CDR3 coding DNA: TGCGCCAGCAGCTTGGAGGGGAACTATGGCTACACCTTC. Its translation is CASSLEGNYGYTF.

The genes are TRBV4-3 and TRBJ2-5; D not certain. Germline CDR1 and CDR2: LGHNA and YSLEER. The CDR3 contains 13 residues. The V gene lost 1 base and the J gene lost 4 bases, with 7 bases spanning the gap. The CDR3 is CASSQGSGETQYF. Written as DNA, the CDR3 is TGCGCCAGCAGCCAAGGGTCAGGAGAGACCCAGTACTTC.

This clonotype occurred many times. The chain recombines TRBV4-3 with TRBJ2-7, with TRBD1 as a possible D gene (6 bases). CDR1 is LGHNA and CDR2 is YSLEER in the germline V gene. This CDR3 region has 14 residues. V was clipped by 0 bases and J by 6 bases, with 12 bases between them. The CDR3: CASSQDRGIGEQYF. CDR3 DNA: TGCGCCAGCAGCCAAGACAGGGGTATTGGCGAGCAGTACTTC.

This clonotype was seen ten or more times. V usage is TRBV30 and J usage is TRBJ1-2, with a tentative D call TRBD1 (6 bases). Trimming left V 4 bases short and J 4 bases short, with 16 bases between. CDR1 and CDR2 (germline): GTSNPN, SVGIG (reference sequence). The CDR3 sequence is 14 residues long. CDR3 DNA: TGTGCCTGGAATACAGGGCGCCTTAGCTATGGCTACACCTTC. Its translation: CAWNTGRLSYGYTF.

Only a few counts were recorded for this clonotype. The chain carries TRBV10-3 and TRBJ2-7, with 10 bases aligning to TRBD1. The germline V gene has CDR1 ENHRY and CDR2 SYGVKD. J was trimmed by 4 bases and V by 4 bases; bases with no gene match: 7. The CDR3 totals 15 residues. The DNA of the CDR3 is TGTGCCATCAGTGGAGCGGGACAGGGGACTTACGAGCAGTACTTC. Residues: CAISGAGQGTYEQYF.

This clonotype came up many times. This rearrangement joins TRBV4-1 to TRBJ1-1; 8 bases fit TRBD1. Germline CDR1 reads MGHRA; CDR2 reads YSYEKL. V lost 2 bases to trimming and J lost 1 base; unmatched junction nucleotides: 6. This CDR3 comprises 16 residues. The DNA for the CDR3 is TGCGCCAGCAGCCAAAGACAGGGGTTAAGGAACACTGAAGCTTTCTTT. It encodes CASSQRQGLRNTEAFF.

V gene TRBV7-2 combines with J gene TRBJ2-2; D is undetermined. CDR1 and CDR2 (germline): SGHTA, FQGNSA. Trimming stripped 0 bases from V and 4 bases from J, with 15 bases between. CDR3 length equals 17 residues. The CDR3 nucleotides are TGTGCCAGCAGCTTAGCGCTTTGCCGTGATGGCACCGGGGAGCTGTTTTTT. It encodes CASSLALCRDGTGELFF.

This clonotype was observed many times. The rearrangement joins TRBV15 to TRBJ1-4; no definite D call. V was pared by 0 bases and J by 3 bases, with 14 bases between. CDR1 and CDR2 from the germline V gene are LNHNV and YYDKDF (reference sequence). CDR3 length equals 17 residues. CDR3 in amino acids: CATSRESWVSANEKLFF. The CDR3 DNA follows: TGTGCCACCAGCAGAGAGAGTTGGGTCTCAGCTAATGAAAAACTGTTTTTT.

This chain links TRBV18 with TRBJ2-6; D is unresolved. The CDR3 consists of 17 residues. Germline CDR1 reads KGHSH; CDR2 reads LQKENI. Trimming took off 4 bases at V and 0 bases at J, with 13 bases between the two ends. The CDR3 DNA reads as TGTGCCAGCTCACGAGGAGAGAGTTTCTCTGGGGCCAACGTCCTGACTTTC. Translation gives CASSRGESFSGANVLTF.

The V and J genes are TRBV25-1 and TRBJ2-5; tentatively, D is TRBD1 or TRBD2 (5 bases each). The CDR3 loop spans 16 amino acids. Germline CDR1 and CDR2: MGHDK and SYGVNS. V lost 3 bases and J lost 5, with 19 bases in between. The CDR3 DNA sequence: TGTGCCAGCAGTGATCACTCCTCCGGGGCAGGGGAGACCCAGTACTTC. As protein: CASSDHSSGAGETQYF.

This clonotype showed up many times. This chain uses TRBV13 with TRBJ2-5; a possible D gene is TRBD2 (5 bases). CDR3 length: 14 amino acids. The germline CDR1 and CDR2 sequences are PRHDT and FYEKMQ (reference sequence). V was cut by 2 bases and J by 4 bases, with 11 bases left in between. CDR3 residues: CASSLRAGGETQYF. CDR3 in DNA: TGTGCCAGCAGCTTAAGGGCGGGCGGAGAGACCCAGTACTTC.

This clonotype was detected only a few times. V and J are TRBV29-1 and TRBJ2-2; TRBD1 matches at 7 bases. Trimming took 2 bases from V and 4 from J; bases not matched to a gene: 4. The germline V gene encodes CDR1 SQVTM and CDR2 ANQGSEA. This CDR3 comprises 14 residues. The CDR3 sequence: CSVEQRQGTGELFF. For the CDR3, the DNA is TGCAGCGTTGAACAACGACAGGGCACCGGGGAGCTGTTTTTT.

The table lists this clonotype with many counts. The chain joins TRBV5-6 to TRBJ2-1, with TRBD2 matching 7 bases. Per the germline V gene, CDR1 is SGHDT and CDR2 is YYEEEE. After removal of 1 base from V and 7 bases from J, the junction contained 8 bases not matched to a gene. The CDR3 totals 15 residues. CDR3 nucleotide sequence: TGTGCCAGCAGCTTGAGAGGACTAGTTTGGAATGAGCAGTTCTTC. It translates to CASSLRGLVWNEQFF.

V gene TRBV23-1 combines with J gene TRBJ1-5; D not resolved. TRBV23-1 is known as an ORF, though its function is uncertain. V dropped 3 bases and J dropped 0 bases, with 15 bases sitting between them. The CDR3 has 17 amino acids. CDR3 nucleotides: TGCGCCAGCAGTCAGTCCTACTGTTCGGATAGCAATCAGCCCCAGCATTTT. Encoded protein: CASSQSYCSDSNQPQHF.

V and J are TRBV5-1 and TRBJ2-5; no clear D. This CDR3 region has 11 residues. V was clipped by 4 bases and J by 7 bases, with 8 bases between them. Germline loops: CDR1 SGHRS, CDR2 YFSETQ. The chain's CDR3 is CASSNIGTQYF. In nucleotides, the CDR3 is TGCGCCAGCAGCAACATCGGGACCCAGTACTTC.

V is TRBV23-1 and J is TRBJ1-5; TRBD1 aligns across 10 bases. TRBV23-1 is identified as an open reading frame with a role that is uncertain. The CDR3 consists of 16 residues. Germline trimming cut 1 base from V and 5 bases from J; bases unmatched to any gene: 5. CDR3 residues: CASSQFPTGGDQPQHF. As DNA, the CDR3 is TGCGCCAGCAGTCAATTCCCGACAGGGGGCGATCAGCCCCAGCATTTT.

This clonotype was detected ten times or more. The chain joins TRBV2 to TRBJ2-1; 10 bases map to TRBD1. The CDR3 is 14 residues long. Germline V CDR1 and CDR2: SNHLY, FYNNEI. V lost 9 bases to trimming and J lost 3 bases; unmatched junction nucleotides: 5. The CDR3 nucleotides are TGTGCCAGTTCCAGGACAGGGGGCTACAATGAGCAGTTCTTC. This gives the protein CASSRTGGYNEQFF.

This clonotype turned up a few times. At one boundary the junction diverges from the germline segment, which might be a read error. The V and J genes are TRBV12-3 or TRBV12-4 and TRBJ1-5, with D unclear. The CDR3 totals 13 residues. The CDR3 nucleotides are TGTGCCAGCAGTTTCGGCGGAGGTCAGTCCCAGCATTTT. Protein product: CASSFGGGQSQHF.

This clonotype was seen at least ten times. This rearrangement joins TRBV24-1 to TRBJ1-2; 8 nucleotides line up with TRBD1. This CDR3 region has 14 residues. The V and J ends lost 4 bases and 5 bases, in that order; junction bases with no gene match: 5. Germline V gives CDR1 KGHDR, CDR2 SFDVKD. The CDR3 is CATSEPGGLYGYTF. CDR3 bases: TGTGCCACCAGTGAACCAGGGGGCTTATATGGCTACACCTTC.

This clonotype was counted many times. This chain uses TRBV5-4 with TRBJ2-5; D may be TRBD1 (9 bases). This CDR3 has 14 amino acids. V lost 4 bases, J lost 9 bases, and 19 bases lay in between. CDR1 is SGHNT, CDR2 YYREEE, per germline (reference sequence). DNA of the CDR3: TGTGCCAGCAGCCTCGGACAGGGGCGGGGGGCCCAGTACTTC. Protein sequence: CASSLGQGRGAQYF.